The 3 T cell receptor beta chains given below trace back to one sample, sequenced in a study of blood T cell repertoires in COVID-19 (TCRdb year 2020). The method was the immunoSEQ multiplex PCR assay. Entries here come from immuneACCESS through TCRdb and include only in-frame sequences with V and J called. Some clones fail to appear in such tables; in the studies checked, an unresolved V gene covers under half of the shortfall, and the cause of the remainder is unknown. Present in this sample are about 200,000 clones, 80% to 95% of which were seen just once. 0.8% to 1% of the sample is taken by the ten largest. Sequencing was carried out using peripheral blood. These receptors were taken from a man in his 60s with COVID-19, enrolled during active disease.

The chain links TRBV6-2 or TRBV6-3 to TRBJ1-2; D is uncertain. Germline V gene lookup returns CDR1 MNHEY and CDR2 SVGEGT. The CDR3 spans 13 residues. V was trimmed by 3 bases and J by 3 bases, leaving 8 bases between them. This CDR3 reads CASSYGEYYGYTF. The CDR3 DNA reads as TGTGCCAGCAGTTATGGGGAGTACTATGGCTACACCTTC.

The chain combines TRBV27 with TRBJ2-7; 10 bases match TRBD2. This CDR3 has 16 residues. Germline trimming cut 0 bases from V and 0 bases from J; bases unmatched to any gene: 2. The germline V gene encodes CDR1 MNHEY and CDR2 SMNVEV (reference sequence). The DNA of the CDR3 is TGTGCCAGCAGTTTATCAGGGACTAGCGACTCCTACGAGCAGTACTTC. Its protein product is CASSLSGTSDSYEQYF.

CDR3 DNA sequence: TGTGCCAGCAGCGGACAGGGGGCGCTTACTGAAGCTTTCTTT. It is translated as CASSGQGALTEAFF. This chain uses TRBV7-8 with TRBJ1-1; 11 bases align to TRBD1. The CDR3 runs 14 residues. Germline assignment: CDR1 SGHVS and CDR2 FQNEAQ. After removal of 5 bases from V and 5 bases from J, the junction contained 4 bases not matched to a gene. Looking up the rest from reference TRBV7-8 and TRBJ1-1 gives the full variable domain: GAGVSQSPRYKVAKRGQDVALRCDPISGHVSLFWYQQALGQGPEFLTYFQNEAQLDKSGLPSDRFFAERPEGSVSTLKIQRTQQEDSAVYLCASSGQGALTEAFFGQGTRLTVV.